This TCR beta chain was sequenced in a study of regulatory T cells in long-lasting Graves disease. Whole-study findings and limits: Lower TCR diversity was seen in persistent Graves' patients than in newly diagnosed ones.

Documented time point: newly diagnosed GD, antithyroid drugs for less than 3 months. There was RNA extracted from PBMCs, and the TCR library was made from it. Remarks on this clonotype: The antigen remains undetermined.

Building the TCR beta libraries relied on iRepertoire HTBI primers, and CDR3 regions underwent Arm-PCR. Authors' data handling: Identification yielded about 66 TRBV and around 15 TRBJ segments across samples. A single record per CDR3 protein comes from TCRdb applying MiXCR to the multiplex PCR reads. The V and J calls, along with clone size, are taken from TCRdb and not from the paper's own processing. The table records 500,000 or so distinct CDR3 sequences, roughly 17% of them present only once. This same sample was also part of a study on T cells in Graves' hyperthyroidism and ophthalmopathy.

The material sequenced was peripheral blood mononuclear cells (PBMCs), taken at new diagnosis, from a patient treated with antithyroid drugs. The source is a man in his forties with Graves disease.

The CDR3 region has the DNA TGTGCCAACTCCTCCGGGACTAGCGGGAGTTTTGCCAAAAACATTCAGTACTTC. It is translated as CANSSGTSGSFAKNIQYF. The chain joins TRBV12-3 or TRBV12-4 to TRBJ2-4; 14 bases are shared with TRBD2. This CDR3 has 18 residues. After removal of 10 bases from V and 1 base from J, the junction contained 12 bases not matched to a gene.